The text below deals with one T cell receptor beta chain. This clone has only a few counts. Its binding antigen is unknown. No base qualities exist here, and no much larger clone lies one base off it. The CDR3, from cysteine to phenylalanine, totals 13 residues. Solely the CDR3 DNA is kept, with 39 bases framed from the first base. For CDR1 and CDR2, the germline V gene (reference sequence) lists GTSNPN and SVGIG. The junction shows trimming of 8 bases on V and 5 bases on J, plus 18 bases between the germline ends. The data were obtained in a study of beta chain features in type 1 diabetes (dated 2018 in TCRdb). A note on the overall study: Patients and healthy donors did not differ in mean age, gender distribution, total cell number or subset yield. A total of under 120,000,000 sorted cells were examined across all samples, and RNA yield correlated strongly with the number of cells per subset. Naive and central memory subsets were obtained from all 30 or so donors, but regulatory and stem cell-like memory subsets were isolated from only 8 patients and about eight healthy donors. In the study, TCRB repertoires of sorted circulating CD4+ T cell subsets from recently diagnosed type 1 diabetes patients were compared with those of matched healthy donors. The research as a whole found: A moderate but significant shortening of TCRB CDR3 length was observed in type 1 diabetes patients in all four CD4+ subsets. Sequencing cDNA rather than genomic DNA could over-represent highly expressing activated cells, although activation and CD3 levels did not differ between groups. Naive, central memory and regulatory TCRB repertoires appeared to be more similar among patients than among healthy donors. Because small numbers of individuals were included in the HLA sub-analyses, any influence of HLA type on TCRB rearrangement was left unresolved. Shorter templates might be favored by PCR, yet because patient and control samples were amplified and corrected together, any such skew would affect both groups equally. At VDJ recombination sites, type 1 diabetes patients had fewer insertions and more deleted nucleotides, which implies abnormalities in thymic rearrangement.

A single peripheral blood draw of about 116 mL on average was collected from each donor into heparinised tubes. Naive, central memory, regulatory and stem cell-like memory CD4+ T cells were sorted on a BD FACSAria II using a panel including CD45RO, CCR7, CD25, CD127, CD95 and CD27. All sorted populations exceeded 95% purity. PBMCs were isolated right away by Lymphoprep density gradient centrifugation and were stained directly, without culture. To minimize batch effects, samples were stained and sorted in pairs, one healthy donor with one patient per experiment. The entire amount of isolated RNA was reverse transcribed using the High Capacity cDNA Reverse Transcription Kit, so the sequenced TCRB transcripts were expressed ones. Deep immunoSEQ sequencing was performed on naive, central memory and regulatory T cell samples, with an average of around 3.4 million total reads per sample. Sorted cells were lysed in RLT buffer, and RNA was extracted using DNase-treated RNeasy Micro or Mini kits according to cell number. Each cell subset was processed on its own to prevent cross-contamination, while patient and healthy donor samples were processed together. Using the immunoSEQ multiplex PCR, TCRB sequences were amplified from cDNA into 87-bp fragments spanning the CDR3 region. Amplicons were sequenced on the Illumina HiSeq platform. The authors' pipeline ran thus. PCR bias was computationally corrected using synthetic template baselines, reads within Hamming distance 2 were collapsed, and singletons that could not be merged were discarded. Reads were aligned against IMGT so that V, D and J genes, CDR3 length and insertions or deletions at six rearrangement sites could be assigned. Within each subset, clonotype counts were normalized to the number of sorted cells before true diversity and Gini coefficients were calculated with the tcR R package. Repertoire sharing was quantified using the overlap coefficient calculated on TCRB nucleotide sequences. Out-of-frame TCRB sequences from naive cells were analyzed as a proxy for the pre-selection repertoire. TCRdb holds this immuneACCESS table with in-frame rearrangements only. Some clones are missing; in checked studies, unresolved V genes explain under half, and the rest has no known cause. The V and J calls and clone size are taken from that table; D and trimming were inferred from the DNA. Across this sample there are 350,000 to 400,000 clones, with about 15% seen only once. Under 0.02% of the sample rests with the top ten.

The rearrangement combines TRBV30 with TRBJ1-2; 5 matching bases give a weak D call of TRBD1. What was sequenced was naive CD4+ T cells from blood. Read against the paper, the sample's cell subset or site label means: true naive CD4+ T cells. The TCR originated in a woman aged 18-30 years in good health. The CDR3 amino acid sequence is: CALSAGTHYGYTF. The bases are TGTGCCCTGTCCGCCGGGACTCATTATGGCTACACCTTC.